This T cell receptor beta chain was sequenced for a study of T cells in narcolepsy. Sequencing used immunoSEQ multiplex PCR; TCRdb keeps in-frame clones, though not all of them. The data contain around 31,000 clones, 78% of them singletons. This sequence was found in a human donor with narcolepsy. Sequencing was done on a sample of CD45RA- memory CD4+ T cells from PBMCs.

CDR3 protein: CASTNNQPQHF. The CDR3 nucleotides read TGTGCCAGCACCAACAATCAGCCCCAGCATTTT. The rearrangement joins TRBV6-6 to TRBJ1-5; D remains unclear. Germline lookup yields CDR1 MNHNY and CDR2 SVGAGI (reference sequence). Trimming removed 7 bases from V and 3 bases from J, with 4 bases in between. This CDR3 contains 11 residues.